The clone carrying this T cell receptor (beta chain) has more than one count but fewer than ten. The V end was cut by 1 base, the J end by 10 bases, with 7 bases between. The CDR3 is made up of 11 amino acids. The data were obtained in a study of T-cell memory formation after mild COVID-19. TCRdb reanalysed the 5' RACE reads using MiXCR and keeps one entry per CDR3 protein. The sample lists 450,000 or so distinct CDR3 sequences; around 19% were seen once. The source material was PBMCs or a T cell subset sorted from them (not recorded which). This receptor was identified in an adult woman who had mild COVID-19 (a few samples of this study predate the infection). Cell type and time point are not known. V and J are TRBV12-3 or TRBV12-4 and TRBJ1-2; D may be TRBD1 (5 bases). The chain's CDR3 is CASSLGQNYTF. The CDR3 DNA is TGTGCCAGCAGTTTAGGACAGAACTACACCTTC.